The present TCR beta chain was sequenced within a study of CD8+ T cells in alopecia areata (dated by TCRdb to between 2018 and 2020). Broadly, across the study: Treated patients were enrolled in an open-label pilot trial of oral tofacitinib, 5 to 10 mg twice daily, for moderate-to-severe alopecia areata. For the treated patients, the SALT score, which quantifies what percentage of scalp surface area is affected, served as the measure of disease severity. The study used high-throughput TCRbeta sequencing to examine T cell clonal expansion in alopecia areata, in both the C3H/HeJ mouse model and human patients. Scalp clonality was compared among normal scalp (n=4), patchy alopecia areata scalp (n=8), and alopecia totalis/universalis scalp (n=8). Tofacitinib-treated patients had biopsies at baseline and at 4 and 24 weeks of treatment, with a later scalp biopsy in several patients. Tofacitinib was administered for 6 to 18 months, and 6 months of follow-up off drug were then conducted to assess delayed response and recurrence. RNA was obtained with the PAXgene miRNA kit for fixed scalp, the miRNeasy kit for PBMCs, and the RNeasy kit for mouse skin. Human TCRbeta sequencing covered scalp tissue and sorted CD4+ and CD8+ peripheral blood T cells from patchy and totalis/universalis alopecia areata patients and healthy controls. TCRbeta CDR3 regions were amplified by immunoSEQ multiplex PCR with 35 Vbeta forward and 13 Jbeta reverse primers.

In the paper's terms, the time point label means: less than five weeks on oral tofacitinib. This specimen's treatment or condition label, interpreted: oral pan-JAK inhibitor, 5-10 mg twice daily. Peripheral blood and lesional scalp punch biopsies were obtained from patients with alopecia areata. After PBMCs were isolated by density centrifugation and stained for CD3, CD4 and CD8, a FACSAria was used to sort CD4+ and CD8+ T cells. The library was generated by the immunoSEQ multiplex PCR assay. RNA was extracted from all samples and reverse transcribed into cDNA, which served as template for TCR sequencing. SuperScript III was used for first-strand cDNA synthesis, primed with a 2:1 mix of oligo-dT and random hexamers. A synthetic immune receptor repertoire was used to measure amplification bias, and any remaining bias was corrected computationally. On the study's bioinformatics: Raw reads were preprocessed to remove errors, and CDR3 was defined by IMGT conventions from the conserved cysteine to phenylalanine. Clonality was computed by normalizing Shannon entropy by log2 of the number of productive unique TCRs and subtracting the result from 1. Scalp TCRbeta sequences were cross-referenced with sorted blood CD4 and CD8 repertoires so that the CD4 or CD8 identity of scalp clones could be inferred. TCRdb stores this immuneACCESS table with in-frame sequences only. Part of the clones is absent; in the studies checked, under half of the shortfall reflects unresolved V genes, and no reason is known for the rest. V and J calls and clone size are as listed in that table; D and trimming were resolved from the DNA. The sample table contains some 100,000 clones; only one count was recorded for roughly 63% of them. About 31% of the sample lies in the top ten.

From cysteine to phenylalanine, the CDR3 is 11 amino acids long. This entry keeps only the CDR3 DNA: 33 bases, framed from base 1. V is cut by 4 bases and J by 3 bases, and the space between the germline ends is 6 bases. Via the germline V gene, CDR1 is SQVTM and CDR2 ANQGSEA. What the research found in general, with its limitations: Scalp clonality and the number of expanded CD8+ clones among the top 100 scalp clones were significantly decreased by tofacitinib. Because the treated cohort was small and had just a single nonresponder, larger studies are needed to establish links between baseline CD8+ expansion and response. Lesional scalp, especially in alopecia totalis/universalis, showed higher clonality and more expanded CD8+ clones than normal scalp, suggesting antigenic drive. During tofacitinib treatment, many expanded lesional clones stuck around in both scalp and blood, and this persistence may partly explain why relapse happens after treatment is stopped. Scalp TCR repertoire analysis is complicated because resident alphabeta T cells in normal human skin are also sequenced, whereas mouse skin is dominated by gammadelta T cells. Shared TCR sequences between patients were less evident than in mice, which may be partly attributable to HLA diversity in the patient population.

Details on this clone: Its antigen is still unknown. No quality values exist for individual bases; no much larger clone is one base distant.

The receptor was isolated from a human donor with alopecia areata. The rearrangement combines TRBV29-1 with TRBJ1-2, with TRBD1 tentatively as D gene (5 bases match). The source was CD8+ T cells sorted from blood, collected at week 4, from a patient treated with tofacitinib. The DNA sequence is TGCAGCGTTGCACAGGACTATGGCTACACCTTC. Its translation is CSVAQDYGYTF.